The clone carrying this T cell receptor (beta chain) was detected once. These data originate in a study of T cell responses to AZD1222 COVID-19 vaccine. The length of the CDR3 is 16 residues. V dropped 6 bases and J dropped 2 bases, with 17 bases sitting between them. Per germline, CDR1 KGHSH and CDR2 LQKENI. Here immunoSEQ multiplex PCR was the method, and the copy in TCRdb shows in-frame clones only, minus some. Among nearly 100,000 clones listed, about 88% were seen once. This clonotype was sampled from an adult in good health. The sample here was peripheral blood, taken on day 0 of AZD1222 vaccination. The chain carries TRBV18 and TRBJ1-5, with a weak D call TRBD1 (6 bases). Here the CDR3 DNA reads TGTGCCAGCTCCAAGACAGGCCCCGGGGGCAATCAGCCCCAGCATTTT. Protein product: CASSKTGPGGNQPQHF.